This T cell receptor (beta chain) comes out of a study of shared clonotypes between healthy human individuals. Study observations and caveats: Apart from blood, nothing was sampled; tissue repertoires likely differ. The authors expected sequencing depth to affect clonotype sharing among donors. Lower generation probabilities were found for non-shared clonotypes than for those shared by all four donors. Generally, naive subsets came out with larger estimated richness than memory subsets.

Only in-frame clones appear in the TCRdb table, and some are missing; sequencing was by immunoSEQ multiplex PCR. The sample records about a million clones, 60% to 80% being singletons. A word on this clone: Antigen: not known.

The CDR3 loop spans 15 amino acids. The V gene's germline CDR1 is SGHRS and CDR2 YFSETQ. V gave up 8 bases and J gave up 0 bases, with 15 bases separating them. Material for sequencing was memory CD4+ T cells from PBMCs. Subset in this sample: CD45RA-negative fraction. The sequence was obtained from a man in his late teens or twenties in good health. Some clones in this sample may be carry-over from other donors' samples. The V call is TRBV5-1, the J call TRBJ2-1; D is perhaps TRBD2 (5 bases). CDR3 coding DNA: TGCGCCAGTAGCGAGCGGAGACCCTCCTACAATGAGCAGTTCTTC. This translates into CASSERRPSYNEQFF.